A single sample gave rise to the 24 T cell receptor beta chains below, sequenced in a study of metastatic and nonmetastatic thyroid tumors. MiXCR was used by TCRdb to re-call the PCR reads. The table shows some 38,000 clones, with around an eighth occurring only once. Every patient underwent thyroid surgery untreated. Sequencing was carried out using blood. The origin of the receptors is a female donor with papillary thyroid cancer or a benign thyroid nodule (not recorded which). Some clones in this sample may be carry-over from other donors' samples.

This clone was counted ten times or more. V is TRBV19 and J is TRBJ1-3; D gene uncertain. With 6 bases removed from V and 2 bases from J, the gap between germline ends came to 5 bases. This CDR3 spans 12 amino acids. Per the germline V gene, CDR1 is LNHDA and CDR2 is SQIVND (reference sequence). CDR3 sequence: CASREAGNTIYF. The DNA of the CDR3 is TGTGCCAGTAGAGAGGCTGGAAACACCATATATTTT. Using reference TRBV19 and TRBJ1-3 for the parts outside the CDR3, the full variable domain is DGGITQSPKYLFRKEGQNVTLSCEQNLNHDAMYWYRQDPGQGLRLIYYSQIVNDFQKGDIAEGYSVSREKKESFPLTVTSAQKNPTAFYLCASREAGNTIYFGEGSWLTVV.

A remark on this clone: This may come from a read error, since a much larger clone is one base off. The V gene is TRBV11-2, the J gene TRBJ1-3; D is undetermined. The CDR3 totals 15 residues. Germline CDR1 is SGHAT and CDR2 is FQNNGV. The CDR3 is CASSLDQISGNAIYF. CDR3 nucleotides: TGTGCCAGCAGCTTAGATCAGATTTCTGGAAACGCCATATATTTT. Full variable domain (outside the CDR3, taken from reference TRBV11-2 and TRBJ1-3): EAGVAQSPRYKIIEKRQSVAFWCNPISGHATLYWYQQILGQGPKLLIQFQNNGVVDDSQLPKDRFSAERLKGVDSTLKIQPAKLEDSAVYLCASSLDQISGNAIYFGEGSWLTVV.

This clone was seen at least ten times. The V gene is TRBV7-2, the J gene TRBJ1-1, with D perhaps TRBD1 (5 bases). Trimming took 5 bases from V and 0 from J, leaving 13 bases between them. The CDR3 has 15 residues. Germline V CDR1 and CDR2: SGHTA, FQGNSA. The DNA for the CDR3 is TGTGCCAGCAGCATCGGAGGGGCTCTGAACACTGAAGCTTTCTTT. Translation: CASSIGGALNTEAFF.

The chain carries TRBV5-1 and TRBJ1-6; D possibly corresponds to TRBD1 (5 bases). Trimming took 4 bases from V and 5 from J, leaving 16 bases between them. This CDR3 is built from 16 residues. The germline V gene encodes CDR1 SGHRS and CDR2 YFSETQ. This CDR3 reads CASSPVHRGNNSPLHF. CDR3 DNA: TGCGCCAGCAGCCCGGTCCATAGGGGAAATAATTCACCCCTCCACTTT.

This clone occurred many times. The identical CDR3 is also encoded by other nucleotide sequences in the sample. CDR3 in amino acids: CASRRPLADYNEQFF. The CDR3 DNA sequence: TGTGCCAGCAGACGACCGCTAGCGGATTACAATGAGCAGTTCTTC. The chain recombines TRBV12-3 or TRBV12-4 with TRBJ2-1; 7 nucleotides match TRBD2. J was trimmed by 4 bases and V by 6 bases; bases with no gene match: 9. The CDR3 loop spans 15 amino acids.

This clone has at least ten counts. The rearrangement joins TRBV5-1 to TRBJ1-2, with D possibly matching TRBD1 (6 bases). The ends were cut back, 4 bases at V and 8 bases at J, with 12 bases in the middle. CDR1 SGHRS and CDR2 YFSETQ come from the germline V gene. The CDR3 has 12 amino acids. The CDR3 coding sequence is TGCGCCAGCAGCCTCGACAGGCGGGGCTACACCTTC. Translated: CASSLDRRGYTF.

The chain combines TRBV7-2 with TRBJ2-1; 8 nucleotides line up with TRBD2. This CDR3 has 14 amino acids. CDR1 SGHTA and CDR2 FQGNSA come from the germline V gene. Trimming at V came to 6 bases and at J to 0 bases, leaving 1 base not matched to a gene. CDR3 DNA sequence: TGTGCCAGCAGGAGCGGGAGCTCCTACAATGAGCAGTTCTTC. It codes for CASRSGSSYNEQFF.

This clone was picked up many times. This sequence joins TRBV5-1 and TRBJ1-5; D is ambiguous. V was pared by 0 bases and J by 3 bases, with 10 bases between. Germline assignment: CDR1 SGHRS and CDR2 YFSETQ. The CDR3 totals 15 residues. CDR3 in amino acids: CASSLASGNNQPQHF. CDR3 bases: TGCGCCAGCAGCTTGGCCTCCGGAAACAATCAGCCCCAGCATTTT.

This clone was counted many times. This chain uses TRBV30 with TRBJ1-1; unclear D gene. CDR3 length: 11 residues. The V gene's germline CDR1 is GTSNPN and CDR2 SVGIG (reference sequence). The V end was cut by 0 bases, the J end by 10 bases, with 9 bases between. The CDR3 sequence is CAWSVQARAFF. The DNA of the CDR3 is TGTGCCTGGAGTGTGCAGGCCAGAGCTTTCTTT.

The chain couples TRBV27 to TRBJ2-1; 10 nucleotides agree with TRBD1. This CDR3 is 15 amino acids long. The V and J ends lost 3 bases and 6 bases, in that order; junction bases with no gene match: 5. Germline lookup yields CDR1 MNHEY and CDR2 SMNVEV (reference sequence). CDR3 in DNA: TGTGCCAGCAGTTTCCTTGGGACAGGGGCCAATGAGCAGTTCTTC. This encodes CASSFLGTGANEQFF.

Within the sample, this clone is medium-sized. The chain uses TRBV6-1 and TRBJ1-5, with 9 bases matching TRBD1. J was trimmed by 7 bases and V by 7 bases; bases with no gene match: 11. This CDR3 contains 15 residues. Per the germline V gene, CDR1 is MNHNS and CDR2 is SASEGT. The chain's CDR3 is CASTLMDRGHQPQHF. The CDR3 nucleotides read TGTGCCAGCACGCTGATGGACAGGGGACACCAGCCCCAGCATTTT.

This clone appeared many times. The V gene is TRBV3-1, the J gene TRBJ1-1, with D uncertain. V was clipped by 4 bases and J by 1 base, with 7 bases between them. CDR1 is LGHDT, CDR2 YNNKEL, per germline (reference sequence). CDR3 length: 13 residues. CDR3 loop: CASSRSRNTEAFF. CDR3 DNA: TGTGCCAGCAGCCGTTCCAGGAACACTGAAGCTTTCTTT.

This clone was seen only a few times. The gene calls are TRBV6-1 and TRBJ2-3; no definite D call. Trimming took 0 bases from V and 1 from J, leaving 14 bases between them. Germline loops: CDR1 MNHNS, CDR2 SASEGT. The CDR3 runs to 17 residues. The CDR3 coding sequence is TGTGCCAGCAGTGAAGCTACATGGATCGGAGGCACAGATACGCAGTATTTT. It is translated as CASSEATWIGGTDTQYF.

This clone is medium-sized within its sample. This chain connects TRBV11-2 to TRBJ2-3; D unresolved. CDR3 length equals 15 residues. Deletions cut 0 bases from V and 0 bases from J, with 7 bases between. Germline-derived CDR1 and CDR2 are SGHAT and FQNNGV. The CDR3 protein is CASSLDGTSTDTQYF. In DNA, the CDR3 is TGTGCCAGCAGCTTAGACGGTACTAGCACAGATACGCAGTATTTT.

This clone showed up many times. The V call is TRBV29-1, the J call TRBJ1-1; D may be TRBD1 (5 bases). V was pared by 3 bases and J by 0 bases, with 14 bases between. Germline CDR1 is SQVTM and CDR2 is ANQGSEA. The CDR3 is 15 amino acids. The CDR3 sequence is CSVEGLGGMNTEAFF. In DNA form, the CDR3 reads TGCAGCGTTGAGGGGCTCGGGGGTATGAACACTGAAGCTTTCTTT.

This clone was picked up many times. The chain has TRBV15 and TRBJ2-2, with D possibly matching TRBD2 (7 bases). V lost 1 base and J 4 bases, leaving 13 bases between the germline ends. CDR1 is LNHNV, CDR2 YYDKDF, per germline (reference sequence). This CDR3 spans 16 amino acids. DNA for the CDR3: TGTGCCACCAGCAGAGGCGGGGGCATGGGCACCGGGGAGCTGTTTTTT. This encodes CATSRGGGMGTGELFF.

This clone has a count of ten or more. This rearrangement joins TRBV19 to TRBJ2-2; no definite D call. V was shortened by 11 bases and J by 1 base, with 8 bases between the two germline ends. The length of the CDR3 is 12 residues. From germline, CDR1 is LNHDA and CDR2 SQIVND (reference sequence). The CDR3 loop reads CASGWNTGELFF. In DNA, the CDR3 is TGTGCCTCCGGCTGGAACACCGGGGAGCTGTTTTTT.

For this clone: At one boundary the junction diverges from the germline segment, which might be a read error. V usage is TRBV12-3 or TRBV12-4 and J usage is TRBJ2-3; 14 nucleotides match TRBD2. This CDR3 has 14 residues. The CDR3 sequence is CAISRLAGGRTQYF. DNA for the CDR3: TGTGCCATCAGTCGACTAGCGGGAGGGAGGACACAGTATTTT.

This clone came up many times. The chain links TRBV5-1 to TRBJ2-5; the D gene is possibly TRBD1 (6 bases). Germline V gene sequence: CDR1 SGHRS, CDR2 YFSETQ. Between the trimmed V and J ends, which lost 4 bases and 3 bases, there was a span of 16 bases. The CDR3 sequence is 15 residues long. CDR3 sequence reads: CASSPGTGFEETQYF. The CDR3 bases are TGCGCCAGCAGCCCGGGAACAGGGTTTGAAGAGACCCAGTACTTC.

This clone is deemed medium-sized (0.01 to 0.1%). The genes are TRBV6-2 or TRBV6-3 and TRBJ2-1, with 10 bases aligning to TRBD1. This CDR3 is 17 amino acids long. J was trimmed by 6 bases and V by 2 bases; bases with no gene match: 10. Germline V gene lookup returns CDR1 MNHEY and CDR2 SVGEGT. The CDR3 DNA reads TGTGCCAGCAGTTACATCCCCGGGACAGGGGACTTCAATGAGCAGTTCTTC. It codes for CASSYIPGTGDFNEQFF.

In its sample, this clone was seen many times. This chain links TRBV28 with TRBJ1-4; D possibly corresponds to TRBD1 (5 bases). Between the trimmed V and J ends, which lost 5 bases and 8 bases, there was a span of 18 bases. The germline V gene has CDR1 MDHEN and CDR2 SYDVKM. This CDR3 region has 15 residues. The CDR3, as DNA: TGTGCCAGCAGTATCCCGGGGCAGGGTCGGGAAAAACTGTTTTTT. Protein sequence: CASSIPGQGREKLFF.

This clone was detected only once. The chain has TRBV12-3 or TRBV12-4 and TRBJ2-1; tentatively, D is TRBD2 (5 bases). The CDR3 extends over 13 amino acids. The germline V and J ends were trimmed by 9 bases and 6 bases, with 15 bases remaining between them. The CDR3 sequence is CASRTGISNEQFF. CDR3 in DNA: TGTGCCAGTAGGACCGGGATTTCCAATGAGCAGTTCTTC.

V usage is TRBV5-4 and J usage is TRBJ1-2; no reliable D call. The CDR3 has 14 amino acids. Trimming stripped 0 bases from V and 0 bases from J, with 6 bases between. Germline V CDR1 and CDR2: SGHNT, YYREEE (reference sequence). The CDR3 sequence is CASSLDTANYGYTF. In DNA form, the CDR3 reads TGTGCCAGCAGCTTGGACACAGCTAACTATGGCTACACCTTC.

There are many counts of this clone. The CDR3 region is CASSQFATGAIDEQFF. CDR3 coding DNA: TGTGCCAGCAGCCAATTCGCGACGGGAGCTATCGATGAGCAGTTCTTC. The rearrangement links TRBV3-1 to TRBJ2-1; perhaps TRBD2 as D (6 bases). With 2 bases removed from V and 8 bases from J, the gap between germline ends came to 19 bases. The CDR3 loop spans 16 amino acids. CDR1 and CDR2 from the germline V gene are LGHDT and YNNKEL (reference sequence).